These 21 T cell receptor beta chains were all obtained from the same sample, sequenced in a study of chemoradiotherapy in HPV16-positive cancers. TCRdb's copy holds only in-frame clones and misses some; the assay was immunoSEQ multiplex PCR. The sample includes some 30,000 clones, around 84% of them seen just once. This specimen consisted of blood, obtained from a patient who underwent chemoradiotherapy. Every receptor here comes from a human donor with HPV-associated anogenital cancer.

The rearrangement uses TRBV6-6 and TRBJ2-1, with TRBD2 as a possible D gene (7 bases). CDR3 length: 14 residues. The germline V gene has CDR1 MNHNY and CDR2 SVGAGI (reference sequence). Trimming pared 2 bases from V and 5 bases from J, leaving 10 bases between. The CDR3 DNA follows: TGTGCCAGCAGTTACCGCGGGGGCCACAATGAGCAGTTCTTC. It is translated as CASSYRGGHNEQFF.

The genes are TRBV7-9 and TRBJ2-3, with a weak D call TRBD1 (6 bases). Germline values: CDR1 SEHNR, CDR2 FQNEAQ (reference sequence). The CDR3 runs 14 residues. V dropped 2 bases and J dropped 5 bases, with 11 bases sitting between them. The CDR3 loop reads CASSLRTGRDTQYF. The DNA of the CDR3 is TGTGCCAGCAGCTTAAGAACAGGGAGAGATACGCAGTATTTT.

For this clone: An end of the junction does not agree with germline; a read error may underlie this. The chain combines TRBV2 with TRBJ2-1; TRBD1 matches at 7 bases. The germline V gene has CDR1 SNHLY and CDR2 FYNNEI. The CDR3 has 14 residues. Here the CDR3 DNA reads TGTGCCAGCGGTGACAGGGTCGGCTACAATGAGCAGTTCTTC. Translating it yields CASGDRVGYNEQFF.

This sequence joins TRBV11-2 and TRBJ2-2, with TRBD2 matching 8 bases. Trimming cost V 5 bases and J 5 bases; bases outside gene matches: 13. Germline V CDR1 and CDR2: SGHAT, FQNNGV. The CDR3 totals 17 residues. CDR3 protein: CASSPFGVAGRTGELFF. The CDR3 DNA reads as TGTGCCAGCAGCCCCTTTGGAGTAGCGGGGCGGACCGGGGAGCTGTTTTTT.

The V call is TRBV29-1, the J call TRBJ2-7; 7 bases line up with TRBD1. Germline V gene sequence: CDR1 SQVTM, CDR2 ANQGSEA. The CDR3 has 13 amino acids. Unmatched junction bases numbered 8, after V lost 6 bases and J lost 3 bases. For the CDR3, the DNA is TGCAGCGTACAACAGGGGAGTAGCTACGAGCAGTACTTC. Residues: CSVQQGSSYEQYF.

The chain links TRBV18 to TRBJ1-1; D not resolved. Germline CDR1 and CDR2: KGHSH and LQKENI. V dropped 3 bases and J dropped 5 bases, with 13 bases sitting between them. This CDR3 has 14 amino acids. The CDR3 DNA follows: TGTGCCAGCTCACCGGACCTGGGCAGTACTGAAGCTTTCTTT. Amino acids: CASSPDLGSTEAFF.

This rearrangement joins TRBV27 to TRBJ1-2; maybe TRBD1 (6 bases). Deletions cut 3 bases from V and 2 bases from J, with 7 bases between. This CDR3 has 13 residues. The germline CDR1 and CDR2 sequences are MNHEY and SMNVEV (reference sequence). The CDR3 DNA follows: TGTGCCAGCAGTTTTCAGGGGAACTATGGCTACACCTTC. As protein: CASSFQGNYGYTF.

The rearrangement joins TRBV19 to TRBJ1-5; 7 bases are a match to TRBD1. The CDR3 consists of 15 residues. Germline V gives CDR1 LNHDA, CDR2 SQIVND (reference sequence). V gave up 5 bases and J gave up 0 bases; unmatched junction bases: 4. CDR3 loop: CASSQGGYSNQPQHF. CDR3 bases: TGTGCCAGTAGTCAGGGGGGCTATAGCAATCAGCCCCAGCATTTT.

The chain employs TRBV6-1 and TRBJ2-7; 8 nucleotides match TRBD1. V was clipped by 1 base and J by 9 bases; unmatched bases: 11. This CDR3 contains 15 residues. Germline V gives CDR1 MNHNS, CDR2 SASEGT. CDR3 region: CASSEDSGQGGGQYV. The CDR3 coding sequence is TGTGCCAGCAGTGAAGATTCCGGACAGGGTGGAGGGCAGTACGTC.

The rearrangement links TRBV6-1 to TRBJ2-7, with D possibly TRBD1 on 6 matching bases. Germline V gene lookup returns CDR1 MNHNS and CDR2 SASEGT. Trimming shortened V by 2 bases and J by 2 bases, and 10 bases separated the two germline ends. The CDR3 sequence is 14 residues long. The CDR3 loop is CASSEQTGPYEQYF. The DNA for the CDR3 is TGTGCCAGCAGTGAACAGACAGGACCCTACGAGCAGTACTTC.

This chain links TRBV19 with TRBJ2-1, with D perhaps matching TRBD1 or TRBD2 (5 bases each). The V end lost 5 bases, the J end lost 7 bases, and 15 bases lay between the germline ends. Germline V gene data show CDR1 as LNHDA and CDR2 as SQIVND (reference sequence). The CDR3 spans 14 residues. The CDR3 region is CASSREGPWNEQFF. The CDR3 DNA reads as TGTGCCAGTAGTCGTGAGGGGCCGTGGAATGAGCAGTTCTTC.

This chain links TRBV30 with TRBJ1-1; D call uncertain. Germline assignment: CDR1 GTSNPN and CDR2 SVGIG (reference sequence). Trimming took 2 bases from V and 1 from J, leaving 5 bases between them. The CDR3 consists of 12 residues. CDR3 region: CAWSRQNTEAFF. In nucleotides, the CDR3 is TGTGCCTGGAGTAGACAGAACACTGAAGCTTTCTTT.

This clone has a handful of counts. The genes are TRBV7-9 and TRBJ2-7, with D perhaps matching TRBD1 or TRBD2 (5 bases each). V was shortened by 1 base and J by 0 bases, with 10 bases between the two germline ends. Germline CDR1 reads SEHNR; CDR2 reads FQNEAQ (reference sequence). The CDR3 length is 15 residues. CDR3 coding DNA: TGTGCCAGCAGCTTAGGGGGGTCCAACTCCTACGAGCAGTACTTC. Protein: CASSLGGSNSYEQYF. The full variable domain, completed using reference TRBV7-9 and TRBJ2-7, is DTGVSQNPRHKITKRGQNVTFRCDPISEHNRLYWYRQTLGQGPEFLTYFQNEAQLEKSRLLSDRFSAERPKGSFSTLEIQRTEQGDSAMYLCASSLGGSNSYEQYFGPGTRLTVT.

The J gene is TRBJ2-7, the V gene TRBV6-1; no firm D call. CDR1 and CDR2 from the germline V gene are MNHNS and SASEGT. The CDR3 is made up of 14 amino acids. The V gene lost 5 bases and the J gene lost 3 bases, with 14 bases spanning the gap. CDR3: CASSLDPTIYEQYF. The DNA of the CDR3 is TGTGCCAGCAGTTTAGACCCGACAATCTACGAGCAGTACTTC.

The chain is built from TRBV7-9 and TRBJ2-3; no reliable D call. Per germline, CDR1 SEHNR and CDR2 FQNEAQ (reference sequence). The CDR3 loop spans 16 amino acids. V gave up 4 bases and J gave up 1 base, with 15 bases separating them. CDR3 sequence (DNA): TGTGCCAGCAGCTCCTGGGGTGTTCTGGGCACAGATACGCAGTATTTT. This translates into CASSSWGVLGTDTQYF.

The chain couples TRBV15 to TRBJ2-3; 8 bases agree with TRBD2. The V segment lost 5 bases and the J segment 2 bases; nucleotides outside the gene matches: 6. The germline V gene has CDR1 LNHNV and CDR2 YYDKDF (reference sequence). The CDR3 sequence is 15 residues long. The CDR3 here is CATSLIAGLTDTQYF. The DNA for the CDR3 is TGTGCCACCAGCCTGATAGCGGGGCTCACAGATACGCAGTATTTT.

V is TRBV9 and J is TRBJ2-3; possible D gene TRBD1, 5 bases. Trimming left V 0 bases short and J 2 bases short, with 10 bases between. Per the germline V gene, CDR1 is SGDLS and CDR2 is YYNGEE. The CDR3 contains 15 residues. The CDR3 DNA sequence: TGTGCCAGCAGCGTAGCTGGGGCTGTCACAGATACGCAGTATTTT. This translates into CASSVAGAVTDTQYF.

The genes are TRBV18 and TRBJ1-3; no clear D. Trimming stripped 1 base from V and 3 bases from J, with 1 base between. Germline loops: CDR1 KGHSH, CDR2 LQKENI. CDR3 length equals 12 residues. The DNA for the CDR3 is TGTGCCAGCTCACCACATGGAAACACCATATATTTT. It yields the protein CASSPHGNTIYF.

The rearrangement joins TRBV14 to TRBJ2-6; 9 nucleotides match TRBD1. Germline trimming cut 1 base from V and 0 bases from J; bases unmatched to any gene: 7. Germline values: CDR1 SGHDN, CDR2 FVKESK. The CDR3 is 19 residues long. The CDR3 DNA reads TGTGCCAGCAGCCAAGGCCGCGACAGGGGGATCTCTGGGGCCAACGTCCTGACTTTC. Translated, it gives CASSQGRDRGISGANVLTF.

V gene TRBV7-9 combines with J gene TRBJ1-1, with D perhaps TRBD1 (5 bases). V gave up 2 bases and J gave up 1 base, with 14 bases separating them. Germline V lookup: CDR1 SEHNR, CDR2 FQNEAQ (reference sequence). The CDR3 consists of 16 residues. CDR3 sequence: CASSLRFGGKNTEAFF. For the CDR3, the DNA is TGTGCCAGCAGCTTACGATTCGGGGGTAAGAACACTGAAGCTTTCTTT.

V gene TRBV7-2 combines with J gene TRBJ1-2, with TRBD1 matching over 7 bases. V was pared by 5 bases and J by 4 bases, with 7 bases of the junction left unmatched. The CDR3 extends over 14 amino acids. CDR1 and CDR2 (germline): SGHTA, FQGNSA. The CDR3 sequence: CASSPTGVSYGYTF. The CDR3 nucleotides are TGTGCCAGCAGCCCAACAGGGGTTTCCTATGGCTACACCTTC.